This TCR beta chain was identified during a study of T cell changes during pregnancy in multiple sclerosis. The repertoire was sequenced with immunoSEQ multiplex PCR; TCRdb's copy has only in-frame clones and lacks some. The table has about 23,000 clones, more than 70% seen once. Germline V CDR1 and CDR2: SGHRS, YFSETQ. This CDR3 is built from 15 residues. The ends were cut back, 2 bases at V and 9 bases at J, with 18 bases in the middle. The sequence was collected from a female donor with multiple sclerosis, enrolled in a pregnancy study. The sample consisted of CD8+ T cells from peripheral blood mononuclear cells, taken before pregnancy. The V gene is TRBV5-1, the J gene TRBJ2-1, with D unclear. CDR3 nucleotide sequence: TGCGCCAGCAGCTTCTTTCCAGTCACCGGCGGTGAGCAGTTCTTC. Protein product: CASSFFPVTGGEQFF.